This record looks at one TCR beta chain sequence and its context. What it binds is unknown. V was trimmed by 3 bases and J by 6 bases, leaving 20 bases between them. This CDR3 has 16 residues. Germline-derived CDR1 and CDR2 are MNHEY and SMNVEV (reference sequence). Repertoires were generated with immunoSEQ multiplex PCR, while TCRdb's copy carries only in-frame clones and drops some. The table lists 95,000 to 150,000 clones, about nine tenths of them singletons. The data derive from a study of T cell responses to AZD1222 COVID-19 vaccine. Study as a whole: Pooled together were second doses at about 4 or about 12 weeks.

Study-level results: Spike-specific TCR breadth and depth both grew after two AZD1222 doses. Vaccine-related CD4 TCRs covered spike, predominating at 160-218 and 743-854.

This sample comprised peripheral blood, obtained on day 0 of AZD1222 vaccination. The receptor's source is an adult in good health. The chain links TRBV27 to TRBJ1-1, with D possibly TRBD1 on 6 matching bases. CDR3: CASSFSSWGRGAEAFF. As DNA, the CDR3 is TGTGCCAGCAGTTTTTCCTCCTGGGGGCGAGGGGCTGAAGCTTTCTTT.